The 28 T cell receptor beta chains given below trace back to one sample, sequenced in a study of blood T cell repertoires in COVID-19. Only in-frame clones appear in the TCRdb table, and some are missing; sequencing was by immunoSEQ multiplex PCR. The table includes around 270,000 clones, about 89% detected once. Sequences were obtained from peripheral blood. The receptor set was obtained from a middle-aged man with acute or convalescent COVID-19.

The V and J genes are TRBV11-3 and TRBJ1-1; TRBD1 is a possible D gene (5 bases). Germline assignment: CDR1 SGHNT and CDR2 YENEEA. The length of the CDR3 is 13 residues. The V and J ends lost 0 bases and 4 bases respectively, with 6 bases between them. The CDR3 region is CASSLEQGTEAFF. The CDR3, as DNA: TGTGCCAGCAGCTTAGAGCAGGGCACTGAAGCTTTCTTT.

The chain has TRBV13 and TRBJ2-7; the match to TRBD2 covers 8 bases. This CDR3 has 14 amino acids. Germline V lookup: CDR1 PRHDT, CDR2 FYEKMQ (reference sequence). With V trimmed by 5 bases and J by 4 bases, 7 bases remained unmatched. Here the CDR3 DNA reads TGTGCCAGCAGCCCGGGACCGGGGGGGTACGAGCAGTACTTC. It codes for CASSPGPGGYEQYF.

The J gene is TRBJ1-2, the V gene TRBV6-1; D is unresolved. The CDR3 spans 14 residues. CDR1 is MNHNS and CDR2 is SASEGT in the germline V gene. Trimming cost V 2 bases and J 8 bases, with 15 bases left between them. For the CDR3, the DNA is TGTGCCAGCAGTGAATGGACGGAGGTGGGAGGCTACACCTTC. It encodes CASSEWTEVGGYTF.

The chain has TRBV6-5 and TRBJ2-7, with TRBD1 as a possible D gene (6 bases). The germline gives CDR1 MNHEY, CDR2 SVGAGI. V was cut by 7 bases and J by 4 bases, with 8 bases left in between. The CDR3 runs 11 residues. The CDR3 bases are TGTGCCAGCATGGGGGCTTACGAGCAGTACTTC. It encodes CASMGAYEQYF.

The V gene is TRBV5-4, the J gene TRBJ2-2; 9 positions match TRBD1. The CDR3 extends over 15 amino acids. Germline CDR1 SGHNT, CDR2 YYREEE (reference sequence). J gave up 6 bases and V 0 bases, and 3 bases lay outside the gene matches. The CDR3 DNA follows: TGTGCCAGCAGCTTGGCCGACAGGGGGGCCGGGGAGCTGTTTTTT. This encodes CASSLADRGAGELFF.

The gene calls are TRBV11-2 and TRBJ2-4, with 8 bases fitting TRBD1. Unmatched junction bases numbered 9, after V lost 5 bases and J lost 3 bases. The CDR3 has 16 amino acids. Germline V lookup: CDR1 SGHAT, CDR2 FQNNGV. The CDR3 DNA sequence: TGTGCCAGCAGCACCTCAGGGGGCGTAAACAAAAACATTCAGTACTTC. Translating gives CASSTSGGVNKNIQYF.

The chain couples TRBV19 to TRBJ1-4; 9 bases fit TRBD1. V gave up 6 bases and J gave up 4 bases; unmatched junction bases: 9. Looked up from germline, CDR1 is LNHDA and CDR2 is SQIVND (reference sequence). The CDR3 has 16 residues. The CDR3 nucleotides read TGTGCCAGTAGACGGGGACAGGGATCATTTAATGAAAAACTGTTTTTT. Translated: CASRRGQGSFNEKLFF.

The chain carries TRBV25-1 and TRBJ1-1; TRBD1 is a possible D gene (6 bases). The V end lost 4 bases, the J end lost 1 base, and 10 bases lay between the germline ends. In germline, CDR1 is MGHDK, CDR2 SYGVNS. The CDR3 has 14 residues. The CDR3 nucleotides are TGTGCCAGCAGTGCGCAGGGGCGGAACACTGAAGCTTTCTTT. Translated, it gives CASSAQGRNTEAFF.

The rearrangement links TRBV5-6 to TRBJ1-1; D remains unclear. The CDR3 sequence is 13 residues long. Germline lookup yields CDR1 SGHDT and CDR2 YYEEEE. V shed 1 base and J shed 6 bases, with 10 bases lying between them. The CDR3 DNA sequence: TGTGCCAGCAGCTTGAGTTGGAGGCCTGAAGCTTTCTTT. Translating it yields CASSLSWRPEAFF.

The chain has TRBV14 and TRBJ1-5, with a tentative D call TRBD1 (6 bases). Looked up from germline, CDR1 is SGHDN and CDR2 is FVKESK. This CDR3 is built from 15 residues. Trimming left V 0 bases short and J 8 bases short, with 14 bases between. The chain's CDR3 is CASSQEEEGDEPQHF. The CDR3 bases are TGTGCCAGCAGCCAAGAAGAAGAGGGGGATGAGCCCCAGCATTTT.

This rearrangement joins TRBV30 to TRBJ1-5; the D is unclear. The CDR3 length is 17 residues. Trimming removed 2 bases at V and 0 bases at J, with 17 bases between. Germline loops: CDR1 GTSNPN, CDR2 SVGIG (reference sequence). The DNA for the CDR3 is TGTGCCTGGAGTCACTCCCGGGGATTTGGTAGCAATCAGCCCCAGCATTTT. It specifies CAWSHSRGFGSNQPQHF.

This clone was seen a few times. V is TRBV25-1 and J is TRBJ2-7; maybe TRBD1 (5 bases). Trimming pared 3 bases from V and 1 base from J, leaving 7 bases between. CDR1 and CDR2 from the germline V gene are MGHDK and SYGVNS. The CDR3 is 13 residues long. This CDR3 reads CASSDPGSYEQYF. The CDR3, as DNA: TGTGCCAGCAGTGATCCAGGGTCCTACGAGCAGTACTTC.

The chain employs TRBV5-4 and TRBJ1-2; TRBD1 might be the D (5 bases). CDR1 and CDR2 (germline): SGHNT, YYREEE (reference sequence). The CDR3 totals 14 residues. Trimming removed 4 bases from V and 4 bases from J, with 14 bases in between. CDR3 coding DNA: TGTGCCAGCAGCCTTCCTGGGGGGGGCTATGGCTACACCTTC. Translation gives CASSLPGGGYGYTF.

J is TRBJ1-5 and V is TRBV12-3 or TRBV12-4; D is possibly TRBD1 (5 bases). The V and J ends lost 3 bases and 7 bases respectively, with 10 bases between them. The CDR3 is 13 residues long. CDR3 amino acids: CASSLLQEQPQHF. The CDR3 nucleotides are TGTGCCAGCAGTTTGTTACAGGAGCAGCCCCAGCATTTT.

This clone was picked up one time. V is TRBV5-1 and J is TRBJ1-5; 9 nucleotides line up with TRBD1. With 4 bases clipped from V and 6 bases from J, the junction kept 11 bases outside the gene matches. Germline CDR1 SGHRS, CDR2 YFSETQ. The CDR3 runs to 16 residues. The CDR3 DNA sequence: TGCGCCAGCAGCCCAATGGGACAGGGAACGGGTCAGCCCCAGCATTTT. Its protein product is CASSPMGQGTGQPQHF. Based on the CDR3 plus reference TRBV5-1 and TRBJ1-5, the full variable domain is KAGVTQTPRYLIKTRGQQVTLSCSPISGHRSVSWYQQTPGQGLQFLFEYFSETQRNKGNFPGRFSGRQFSNSRSEMNVSTLELGDSALYLCASSPMGQGTGQPQHFGDGTRLSIL.

The CDR3 spells CASSYPRQGNVNEKLFF. Here the CDR3 DNA reads TGTGCCAGCAGTTACCCTCGTCAGGGGAATGTCAATGAAAAACTGTTTTTT. This rearrangement joins TRBV6-7 to TRBJ1-4; maybe TRBD1 (6 bases). TRBV6-7 is noted as an ORF with a role that remains uncertain. This CDR3 is 17 amino acids long. V was shortened by 2 bases and J by 5 bases, with 18 bases between the two germline ends.

The chain is built from TRBV6-5 and TRBJ1-1, with D perhaps matching TRBD1 (5 bases). The germline gives CDR1 MNHEY, CDR2 SVGAGI. This CDR3 is 13 amino acids long. The V gene lost 4 bases and the J gene lost 7 bases, with 13 bases spanning the gap. In DNA, the CDR3 is TGTGCCAGCAGTTCCCATCCCGACAGTGAAGCTTTCTTT. Protein product: CASSSHPDSEAFF.

This clone was observed a single time. The chain is built from TRBV6-5 and TRBJ2-1, with D perhaps TRBD1 (6 bases). Germline V lookup: CDR1 MNHEY, CDR2 SVGAGI. V lost 5 bases, J lost 7 bases, and 15 bases lay in between. CDR3 length: 14 amino acids. CDR3: CASSTPGQGNEQFF. CDR3 bases: TGTGCCAGCAGTACCCCCGGGCAGGGGAATGAGCAGTTCTTC.

The V gene is TRBV4-2, the J gene TRBJ1-1; no clear D. The CDR3 spans 16 residues. Trimming cost V 1 base and J 1 base, with 13 bases left between them. Per germline, CDR1 LGHNA and CDR2 YNFKEQ. Here the CDR3 DNA reads TGTGCCAGCAGCCAAGGGCGGCCGCCGGGGAACACTGAAGCTTTCTTT. Encoded protein: CASSQGRPPGNTEAFF.

V usage is TRBV5-1 and J usage is TRBJ2-3; TRBD2 matches 7 bases. This CDR3 spans 16 amino acids. Losses at the gene ends were 2 bases for V and 0 bases for J; bases not matched to a gene: 6. CDR1 and CDR2 (germline): SGHRS, YFSETQ. As DNA, the CDR3 is TGCGCCAGCAGCTTCGGGGGGACGGAAAGCACAGATACGCAGTATTTT. Translated: CASSFGGTESTDTQYF.

V is TRBV5-4 and J is TRBJ2-3; 13 bases match TRBD2. This CDR3 has 18 amino acids. The ends lost 4 bases at V and 1 base at J; junction bases unmatched: 9. Germline assignment: CDR1 SGHNT and CDR2 YYREEE (reference sequence). The CDR3 protein is CASSRGLAGARGTDTQYF. The CDR3 DNA reads as TGTGCCAGCAGCCGTGGACTAGCGGGGGCCCGCGGCACAGATACGCAGTATTTT.

The chain combines TRBV29-1 with TRBJ2-2, with D tentatively TRBD2 (6 bases). CDR3 length: 16 amino acids. Trimming pared 5 bases from V and 0 bases from J, leaving 16 bases between. Germline CDR1 is SQVTM and CDR2 is ANQGSEA. The CDR3 DNA follows: TGCAGCGTTTTTCTATCGGCGGGGCCGAACACCGGGGAGCTGTTTTTT. As protein: CSVFLSAGPNTGELFF.

This chain uses TRBV5-8 with TRBJ2-1; TRBD1 matches 12 bases. The germline gives CDR1 SGHTS, CDR2 YDEGEE. There are 15 residues in the CDR3. V gave up 4 bases and J gave up 3 bases; unmatched junction bases: 2. In DNA form, the CDR3 reads TGTGCCAGCAGCAGGGACAGGGGGCACTACAATGAGCAGTTCTTC. Its translation is CASSRDRGHYNEQFF.

The chain carries TRBV24-1 and TRBJ1-2, with D tentatively TRBD1 (5 bases). V was cut by 4 bases and J by 0 bases, with 8 bases left in between. Germline lookup yields CDR1 KGHDR and CDR2 SFDVKD. The CDR3 runs 14 residues. CDR3 sequence: CATSDTTANYGYTF. CDR3 coding DNA: TGTGCCACCAGTGACACGACAGCTAACTATGGCTACACCTTC.

The table lists this clone with a count of one. V usage is TRBV5-4 and J usage is TRBJ1-2; D is undetermined. The germline V gene encodes CDR1 SGHNT and CDR2 YYREEE (reference sequence). V shed 6 bases and J shed 4 bases, with 16 bases lying between them. This CDR3 contains 14 residues. CDR3 nucleotide sequence: TGTGCCAGCACCGCTCGTGGAGGGAGCTATGGCTACACCTTC. Its protein product is CASTARGGSYGYTF.

This clone came up once. The CDR3 reads CASGSGQSRYGYTF. In nucleotides, the CDR3 is TGTGCCAGCGGCTCGGGACAGTCGAGATATGGCTACACCTTC. V usage is TRBV27 and J usage is TRBJ1-2, with 7 bases identical to TRBD1. This CDR3 spans 14 amino acids. J was trimmed by 5 bases and V by 8 bases; bases with no gene match: 11. Germline CDR1 is MNHEY and CDR2 is SMNVEV (reference sequence).

This clone was seen once. V usage is TRBV12-3 or TRBV12-4 and J usage is TRBJ1-5, with D possibly matching TRBD1 (5 bases). V dropped 1 base and J dropped 11 bases, with 12 bases sitting between them. CDR3 length: 13 amino acids. The CDR3 region is CASSLGKGPSQHF. The DNA of the CDR3 is TGTGCCAGCAGTTTAGGCAAGGGGCCGTCCCAGCATTTT.

The V call is TRBV9, the J call TRBJ2-7, with 10 bases aligning to TRBD1. V dropped 3 bases and J dropped 1; count of bases not matched to a gene: 4. CDR1 is SGDLS, CDR2 YYNGEE, per germline. There are 15 residues in the CDR3. The CDR3 spells CASSEGQGRSYEQYF. CDR3 DNA sequence: TGTGCCAGCAGCGAGGGACAGGGGAGGTCCTACGAGCAGTACTTC.